Reported below is one T cell receptor beta chain. Its antigen is still unknown. The sample is drawn from a study of blood T cells in healthy people across ages. Study-wide findings and caveats: In long-lived donors, naive CD4+ cell counts and diversity exceeded those of aged donors. Unsorted PBMCs blocked a conclusive comparison of naive and antigen-experienced cells.

The germline V gene has CDR1 SQVTM and CDR2 ANQGSEA. V lost 1 base and J 5 bases, leaving 7 bases between the germline ends. The CDR3 is made up of 12 amino acids. Each sample had at least 7 million PBMCs isolated. Next came a second PCR, run for about 6 to 12 cycles, which used a sample-barcoded 5' primer along with a J-beta primer mix. TCRdb re-called the 5' RACE reads through MiXCR, storing one row per CDR3 protein. Counted here are roughly 800,000 distinct CDR3 sequences, roughly 25% occurring once; the ten biggest clones make up about 3%. This sample also belongs to another study, concerning T cells of mothers and their children.

The sequenced sample was blood. The chain employs TRBV29-1 and TRBJ2-3; no firm D call. The clonotype comes from a boy aged 5-17 years in good health. This chain's CDR3 is CSVEGSEDTQYF. Here the CDR3 DNA reads TGCAGCGTTGAAGGTAGTGAAGATACGCAGTATTTT.